The 8 T cell receptor beta chains reported below all come from one sample, sequenced in a study of T-cell memory formation after mild COVID-19. TCRdb re-called the 5' RACE reads through MiXCR, storing one row per CDR3 protein. The sample includes around 340,000 distinct CDR3 sequences, roughly an eighth of them seen just once. The sample taken for sequencing was PBMCs or a T cell subset sorted from them (not recorded which). The source is a man younger than 30 who had mild COVID-19 (a few samples of this study predate the infection). Cell type and time point are not known.

The genes are TRBV5-1 and TRBJ2-1; possibly TRBD2 for D (6 bases). CDR3 length equals 15 residues. The V end was cut by 4 bases, the J end by 5 bases, with 16 bases between. The V gene's germline CDR1 is SGHRS and CDR2 YFSETQ. CDR3 amino acids: CASSTSPGLHNEQFF. DNA of the CDR3: TGCGCCAGCAGCACCTCTCCGGGACTCCACAATGAGCAGTTCTTC.

This clonotype came up a few times. The chain joins TRBV28 to TRBJ1-5; TRBD1 agrees at 8 bases. Trimming removed 11 bases from V and 1 base from J; junction bases left unmatched: 1. The germline CDR1 and CDR2 sequences are MDHEN and SYDVKM. This CDR3 region has 12 residues. The CDR3: CAGQGSNQPQHF. The CDR3 DNA reads as TGTGCCGGACAGGGCAGCAATCAGCCCCAGCATTTT.

This clonotype was seen at least ten times. The J gene is TRBJ2-1, the V gene TRBV9, with unresolved D. V lost 1 base, J lost 10 bases, and 9 bases lay in between. From germline, CDR1 is SGDLS and CDR2 YYNGEE. The CDR3 contains 12 residues. As DNA, the CDR3 is TGTGCCAGCAGCGTATCAGAGGTCGAGCAGTTCTTC. Amino acid sequence: CASSVSEVEQFF. Full variable domain (missing parts from reference TRBV9 and TRBJ2-1): DSGVTQTPKHLITATGQRVTLRCSPRSGDLSVYWYQQSLDQGLQFLIQYYNGEERAKGNILERFSAQQFPDLHSELNLSSLELGDSALYFCASSVSEVEQFFGPGTRLTVL.

The chain is built from TRBV5-4 and TRBJ2-3, with 13 bases identical to TRBD2. The CDR3 has 18 residues. The germline CDR1 and CDR2 sequences are SGHNT and YYREEE (reference sequence). The trim removed 4 bases at V and 0 bases at J, leaving 8 bases unmatched. This chain's CDR3 is CASSRLGLAGPSTDTQYF. The CDR3 bases are TGTGCCAGCAGCCGTCTGGGACTAGCGGGACCTAGCACAGATACGCAGTATTTT. Supplemented by reference TRBV5-4 and TRBJ2-3, the full variable domain reads ETGVTQSPTHLIKTRGQQVTLRCSSQSGHNTVSWYQQALGQGPQFIFQYYREEENGRGNFPPRFSGLQFPNYSSELNVNALELDDSALYLCASSRLGLAGPSTDTQYFGPGTRLTVL.

The chain uses TRBV4-1 and TRBJ2-6; D ambiguous. The germline V gene encodes CDR1 MGHRA and CDR2 YSYEKL. Trimming cost V 3 bases and J 0 bases, with 9 bases left between them. The CDR3 runs to 16 residues. CDR3 sequence (DNA): TGCGCCAGCAGCCAGGACCGGAACTCTGGGGCCAACGTCCTGACTTTC. This encodes CASSQDRNSGANVLTF.

The V and J genes are TRBV4-3 and TRBJ2-3, with D perhaps TRBD2 (6 bases). Trimming pared 4 bases from V and 1 base from J, leaving 15 bases between. The germline V gene has CDR1 LGHNA and CDR2 YSLEER. The CDR3 covers 16 residues. DNA of the CDR3: TGCGCCAGCAGCCGGGGGTTGGGCGGGGGCACAGATACGCAGTATTTT. Translation: CASSRGLGGGTDTQYF.

This clonotype was counted between two and nine times. This rearrangement joins TRBV15 to TRBJ2-5; 7 positions match TRBD1. The CDR3 loop spans 13 amino acids. After removal of 4 bases from V and 2 bases from J, the junction contained 1 base not matched to a gene. Germline V gives CDR1 LNHNV, CDR2 YYDKDF (reference sequence). CDR3 region: CATSTDRQETQYF. In nucleotides, the CDR3 is TGTGCCACCAGCACGGACAGGCAAGAGACCCAGTACTTC.

The genes are TRBV6-5 and TRBJ1-1; D gene uncertain. V was cut by 2 bases and J by 9 bases, with 10 bases left in between. Germline CDR1 reads MNHEY; CDR2 reads SVGAGI. The length of the CDR3 is 12 residues. CDR3 protein: CASSYRAGQAFF. The CDR3 nucleotides read TGTGCCAGCAGTTACCGGGCCGGACAAGCTTTCTTT.